The sequence of this TCR beta chain was determined in a study of neoadjuvant anti-PD-1 for oral cavity cancer. Assay: immunoSEQ multiplex PCR; the TCRdb copy retains only in-frame clones and omits some. This table holds around 81,000 clones, approximately 84% found once. This receptor was taken from a person between 40 and 85 years old with oral cavity squamous cell carcinoma. This sample comprised PBMCs, obtained before nivolumab (anti-PD-1) treatment.

CDR3 in DNA: TGCAGCGTTGAGCGAGTAGCGGGGGTGCTGGAGCAGTTCTTC. This sequence encodes CSVERVAGVLEQFF. This chain joins TRBV29-1 and TRBJ2-1, with 9 nucleotides matching TRBD2. V shed 3 bases and J 10 bases; nucleotides not matched to a gene: 10. This CDR3 has 14 amino acids. CDR1 and CDR2 (germline): SQVTM, ANQGSEA.